The 2 T cell receptor beta chains below were found in one sample sequenced in a study of blood T cells in healthy people across ages. Primers used in a second PCR of about 6 to 11 cycles were a sample-barcoded 5' primer and a J-beta primer mix. MiXCR, applied by TCRdb to the 5' RACE reads, yields one record per CDR3 protein. The repertoire has more than 600,000 distinct CDR3 sequences, around a quarter of them found once; the top ten carry 9.4%. These data also formed part of another study, on T cells of mothers and their children.

Sequencing used blood. The receptors originated from a boy aged 10-17 years in good health.

This clonotype was detected a few times. V usage is TRBV6-5 and J usage is TRBJ2-7; the D is unclear. The germline V and J ends were trimmed by 5 bases and 4 bases, with 12 bases remaining between them. Germline V gives CDR1 MNHEY, CDR2 SVGAGI. The CDR3 runs 13 residues. DNA of the CDR3: TGTGCCAGCAGTCGATCGACCCAGTACGAGCAGTACTTC. It codes for CASSRSTQYEQYF.

This chain uses TRBV24-1 with TRBJ2-7; D is uncertain. Germline CDR1 and CDR2: KGHDR and SFDVKD. With 2 bases removed from V and 6 bases from J, the gap between germline ends came to 10 bases. The CDR3 has 13 amino acids. DNA for the CDR3: TGTGCCACCAGTGATTCCGACGCCGCCGAGCAGTACTTC. Residues: CATSDSDAAEQYF.